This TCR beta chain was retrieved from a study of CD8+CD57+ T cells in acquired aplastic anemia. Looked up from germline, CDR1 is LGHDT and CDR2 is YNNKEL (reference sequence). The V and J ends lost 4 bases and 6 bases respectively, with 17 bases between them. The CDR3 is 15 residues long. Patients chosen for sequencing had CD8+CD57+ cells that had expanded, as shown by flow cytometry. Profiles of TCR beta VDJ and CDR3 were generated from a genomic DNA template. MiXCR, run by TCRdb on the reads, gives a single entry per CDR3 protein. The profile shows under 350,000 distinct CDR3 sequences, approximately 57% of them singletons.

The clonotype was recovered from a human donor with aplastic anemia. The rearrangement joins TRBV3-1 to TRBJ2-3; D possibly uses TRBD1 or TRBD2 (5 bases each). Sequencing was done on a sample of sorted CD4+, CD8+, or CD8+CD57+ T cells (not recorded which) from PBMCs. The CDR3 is CASSPGLNPHDTQYF. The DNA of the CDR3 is TGTGCCAGCAGCCCGGGGCTCAACCCCCATGATACGCAGTATTTT.